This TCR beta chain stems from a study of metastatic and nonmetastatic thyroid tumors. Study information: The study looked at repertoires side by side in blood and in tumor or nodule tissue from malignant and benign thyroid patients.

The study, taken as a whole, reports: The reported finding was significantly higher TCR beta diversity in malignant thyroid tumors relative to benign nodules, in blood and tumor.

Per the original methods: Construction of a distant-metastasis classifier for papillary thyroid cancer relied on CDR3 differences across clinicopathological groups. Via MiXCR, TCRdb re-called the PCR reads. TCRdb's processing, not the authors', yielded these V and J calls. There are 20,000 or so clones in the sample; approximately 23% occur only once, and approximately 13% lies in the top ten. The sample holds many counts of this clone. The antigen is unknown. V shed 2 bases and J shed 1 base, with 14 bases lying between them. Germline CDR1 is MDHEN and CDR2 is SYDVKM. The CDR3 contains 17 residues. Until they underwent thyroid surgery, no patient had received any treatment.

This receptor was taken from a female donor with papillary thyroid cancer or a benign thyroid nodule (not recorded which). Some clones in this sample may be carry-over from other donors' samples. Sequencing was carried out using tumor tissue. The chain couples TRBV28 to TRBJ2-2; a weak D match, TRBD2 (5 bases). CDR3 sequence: CASSLEWPSRNTGELFF. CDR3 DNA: TGTGCCAGCAGTTTAGAATGGCCTAGCAGGAACACCGGGGAGCTGTTTTTT.